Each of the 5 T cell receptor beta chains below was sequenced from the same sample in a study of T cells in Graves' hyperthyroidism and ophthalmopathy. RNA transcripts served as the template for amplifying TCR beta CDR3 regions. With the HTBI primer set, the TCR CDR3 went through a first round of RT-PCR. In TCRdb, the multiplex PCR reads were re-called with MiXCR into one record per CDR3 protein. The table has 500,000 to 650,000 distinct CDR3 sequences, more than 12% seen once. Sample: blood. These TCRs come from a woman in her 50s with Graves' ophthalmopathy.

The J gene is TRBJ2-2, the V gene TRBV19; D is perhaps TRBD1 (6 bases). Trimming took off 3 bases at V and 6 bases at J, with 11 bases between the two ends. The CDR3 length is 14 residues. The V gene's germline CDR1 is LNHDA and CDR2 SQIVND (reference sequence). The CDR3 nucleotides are TGTGCCAGTAGTATGGAGACAGGATCCGGGGAGCTGTTTTTT. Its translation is CASSMETGSGELFF.

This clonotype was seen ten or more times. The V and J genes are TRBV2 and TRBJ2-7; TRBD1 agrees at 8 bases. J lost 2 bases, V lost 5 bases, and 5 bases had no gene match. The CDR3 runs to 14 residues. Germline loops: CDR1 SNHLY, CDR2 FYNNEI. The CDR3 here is CASSRTGWTYEQYF. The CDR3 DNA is TGTGCCAGCAGTAGGACAGGGTGGACCTACGAGCAGTACTTC.

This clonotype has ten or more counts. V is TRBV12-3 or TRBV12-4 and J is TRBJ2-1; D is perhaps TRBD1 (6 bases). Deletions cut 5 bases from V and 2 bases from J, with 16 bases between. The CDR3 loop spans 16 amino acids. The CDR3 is CASSPAQGSPYNEQFF. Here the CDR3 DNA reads TGTGCCAGCAGTCCCGCACAGGGTAGTCCCTACAATGAGCAGTTCTTC.

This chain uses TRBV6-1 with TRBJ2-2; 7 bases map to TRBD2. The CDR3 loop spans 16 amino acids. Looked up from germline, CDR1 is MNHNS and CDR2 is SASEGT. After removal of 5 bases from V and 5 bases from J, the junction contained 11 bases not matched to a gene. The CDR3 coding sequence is TGTGCCAGCAGTCTTTGGTGGGAGGGAAGGACCGGGGAGCTGTTTTTT. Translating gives CASSLWWEGRTGELFF.

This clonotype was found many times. In DNA, the CDR3 is TGTGCCAGCCCTCCTATGCGGCGAACGGACGTCGGGAACGAGCAGTACTTC. Translated, it gives CASPPMRRTDVGNEQYF. The rearrangement links TRBV28 to TRBJ2-7; D perhaps matches TRBD2 (5 bases). CDR1 is MDHEN, CDR2 SYDVKM, per germline. Trimming took off 8 bases at V and 5 bases at J, with 28 bases between the two ends. The CDR3 contains 17 residues.